Sequencing of this TCR beta chain was carried out in a study of identical twins. This clonotype has a count of ten or more. A template switching step contributed a universal primer site, while unique molecular identifiers were present in the cDNA. TCRdb independently ran MiXCR on the 5' RACE reads; one entry per CDR3 protein. The table records around 370,000 distinct CDR3 sequences, approximately 8.8% of them present only once. This receptor was identified in a woman aged 45-60 years in good health. Sequenced material: naive T cells sorted from blood.

This CDR3 is CATSRVRVDYGYTF. The CDR3 nucleotides read TGTGCCACCAGCAGAGTAAGGGTGGACTATGGCTACACCTTC. This sequence joins TRBV15 and TRBJ1-2; no reliable D call. The CDR3 totals 14 residues. V was cut by 1 base and J by 3 bases, with 9 bases left in between. Germline V CDR1 and CDR2: LNHNV, YYDKDF (reference sequence).